This TCR beta chain was identified in a study of T-cell memory formation after mild COVID-19. It was 5'RACE with constant-segment primers that produced the TCR alpha and TCR beta cDNA libraries, which carried sample barcodes and UMIs. TCRdb re-derived calls from the 5' RACE reads in MiXCR, one entry per CDR3 protein. The data show under 550,000 distinct CDR3 sequences, 18% seen once. V was clipped by 6 bases and J by 0 bases, with 13 bases between them. This CDR3 is 15 amino acids long. Germline loops: CDR1 SGHTA, CDR2 FQGNSA. V and J are TRBV7-2 and TRBJ2-3; D is unresolved. The receptor was isolated from an adult woman who had mild COVID-19 (a few samples of this study predate the infection). Cell type and time point are not known. The sample consisted of PBMCs or a T cell subset sorted from them (not recorded which). Here the CDR3 reads CASRVSLTSTDTQYF. The CDR3 bases are TGTGCCAGCAGGGTGTCACTAACTAGCACAGATACGCAGTATTTT.